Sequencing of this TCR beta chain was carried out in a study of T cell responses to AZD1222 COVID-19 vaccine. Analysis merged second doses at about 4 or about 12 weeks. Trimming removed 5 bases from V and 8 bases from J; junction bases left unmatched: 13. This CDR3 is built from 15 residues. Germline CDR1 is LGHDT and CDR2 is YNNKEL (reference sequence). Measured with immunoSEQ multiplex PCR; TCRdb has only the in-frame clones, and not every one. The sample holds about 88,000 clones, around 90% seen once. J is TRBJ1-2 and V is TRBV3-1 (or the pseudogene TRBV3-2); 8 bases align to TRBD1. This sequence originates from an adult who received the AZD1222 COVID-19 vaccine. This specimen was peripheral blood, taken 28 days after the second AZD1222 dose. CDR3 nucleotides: TGTGCCAGCAGCGATCAGGGGGCCTCTTTGTCCGGCTACACCTTC. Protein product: CASSDQGASLSGYTF.